The 26 T cell receptor beta chains listed next were all sequenced from one sample in a study of blood T cell repertoires in COVID-19. TCRdb's copy holds only in-frame clones and misses some; the assay was immunoSEQ multiplex PCR. The sample records hundreds of thousands of clones, roughly 86% being singletons. Sequencing was performed on peripheral blood. These receptor sequences come from a woman between 55 and 75 years old who had recovered from COVID-19.

The J gene is TRBJ2-3, the V gene TRBV4-2; tentatively, D is TRBD1 (6 bases). Germline CDR1 reads LGHNA; CDR2 reads YNFKEQ. The CDR3 is made up of 15 amino acids. The germline V and J ends were trimmed by 4 bases and 2 bases, with 13 bases remaining between them. DNA for the CDR3: TGTGCCAGCAGCCTCGAACAGGGTTTCACAGATACGCAGTATTTT. Protein sequence: CASSLEQGFTDTQYF.

This chain joins TRBV5-1 and TRBJ2-2; D not resolved. The V gene lost 4 bases and the J gene lost 1 base, with 14 bases spanning the gap. Germline lookup yields CDR1 SGHRS and CDR2 YFSETQ. The CDR3 sequence is 16 residues long. Here the CDR3 reads CASSPRETLNTGELFF. For the CDR3, the DNA is TGCGCCAGCAGCCCTAGAGAGACTCTGAACACCGGGGAGCTGTTTTTT.

V gene TRBV7-6 combines with J gene TRBJ2-7; D might be TRBD2 (7 bases). The germline V gene encodes CDR1 SGHVS and CDR2 FNYEAQ. The CDR3 is 15 amino acids. V was cut by 5 bases and J by 6 bases, with 20 bases left in between. Here the CDR3 reads CASSKGTMGGLEQYF. The CDR3 DNA follows: TGTGCCAGCAGCAAGGGGACTATGGGGGGCCTCGAGCAGTACTTC.

This clone is a singleton in its sample. This chain joins TRBV7-2 and TRBJ2-2; a possible D gene is TRBD2 (5 bases). This CDR3 region has 13 residues. Trimming pared 2 bases from V and 5 bases from J, leaving 6 bases between. Germline CDR1 SGHTA, CDR2 FQGNSA. In DNA form, the CDR3 reads TGTGCCAGCAGCTTAACGGGGACCGGGGAGCTGTTTTTT. Its protein product is CASSLTGTGELFF.

V is TRBV5-1 and J is TRBJ1-2, with 7 bases lining up with TRBD1. This CDR3 has 18 amino acids. J gave up 7 bases and V 0 bases, and 18 bases lay outside the gene matches. Germline values: CDR1 SGHRS, CDR2 YFSETQ. In DNA, the CDR3 is TGCGCCAGCAGCTTGGCCGCGGAAACAGGGGTCTCTCGTCGTGGCTACACCTTC. Residues: CASSLAAETGVSRRGYTF.

This clone was seen a single time. The gene calls are TRBV10-3 and TRBJ1-2; 11 positions match TRBD1. In germline, CDR1 is ENHRY, CDR2 SYGVKD. After removal of 3 bases from V and 7 bases from J, the junction contained 7 bases not matched to a gene. The CDR3 contains 15 residues. The CDR3: CAISEPRDRGSGYTF. CDR3 coding DNA: TGTGCCATCAGTGAACCCCGGGACAGGGGGTCTGGCTACACCTTC.

The genes are TRBV12-3 or TRBV12-4 and TRBJ2-6; the D gene is possibly TRBD2 (6 bases). The CDR3 consists of 13 residues. The germline V and J ends were trimmed by 3 bases and 7 bases, with 7 bases remaining between them. In DNA, the CDR3 is TGTGCCAGCAGTTTGGGGGGAGCCAACGTCCTGACTTTC. Protein product: CASSLGGANVLTF.

V and J are TRBV2 and TRBJ2-7, with 11 bases identical to TRBD2. This CDR3 has 15 amino acids. The germline CDR1 and CDR2 sequences are SNHLY and FYNNEI. With 7 bases clipped from V and 0 bases from J, the junction kept 5 bases outside the gene matches. The CDR3 region is CASKKLAGDSYEQYF. For the CDR3, the DNA is TGTGCCAGCAAAAAACTAGCGGGGGACTCCTACGAGCAGTACTTC.

This chain uses TRBV19 with TRBJ2-2; 8 bases match TRBD1. This CDR3 spans 15 amino acids. Unmatched junction bases numbered 5, after V lost 3 bases and J lost 5 bases. Looked up from germline, CDR1 is LNHDA and CDR2 is SQIVND (reference sequence). CDR3 sequence reads: CASSIGQGATGELFF. Here the CDR3 DNA reads TGTGCCAGTAGTATTGGTCAGGGGGCTACCGGGGAGCTGTTTTTT.

Comment on this clone: A much bigger clone sits one base away, suggesting this may be a read error. The chain recombines TRBV7-3 with TRBJ1-1; unclear D gene. Germline V gene data show CDR1 as SGHTA and CDR2 as FQGTGA. The ends were cut back, 1 base at V and 0 bases at J, with 6 bases in the middle. The CDR3 contains 14 residues. DNA of the CDR3: TGTGCCAGCAGCTTAAACAGTTTGAACACTGAAGCTTTCTTT. As protein: CASSLNSLNTEAFF.

Only a few counts were recorded for this clone. The chain has TRBV5-5 and TRBJ2-7, with a possible D match to TRBD1 (6 bases). From germline, CDR1 is SGHKS and CDR2 YYEKEE (reference sequence). Between the trimmed V and J ends, which lost 0 bases and 1 base, there was a span of 11 bases. The CDR3 length is 15 residues. In DNA form, the CDR3 reads TGTGCCAGCAGCTTGGACAGGGACCCTTCCTACGAGCAGTACTTC. Residues: CASSLDRDPSYEQYF. The whole variable domain, filled in from reference TRBV5-5 and TRBJ2-7, reads DAGVTQSPTHLIKTRGQQVTLRCSPISGHKSVSWYQQVLGQGPQFIFQYYEKEERGRGNFPDRFSARQFPNYSSELNVNALLLGDSALYLCASSLDRDPSYEQYFGPGTRLTVT.

The genes are TRBV21-1 and TRBJ2-1; the D call in the table, TRBD1, was not verified against the DNA. TRBV21-1 is described as a pseudogene. There are 13 residues in the CDR3. CDR3 protein: CASSKYQGNEQFF. Written as DNA, the CDR3 is TGTGCCAGCAGCAAATATCAGGGAAATGAGCAGTTCTTC.

The rearrangement links TRBV5-4 to TRBJ2-7; tentative D call: TRBD2 (5 bases). CDR3 length: 16 residues. Germline-derived CDR1 and CDR2 are SGHNT and YYREEE (reference sequence). V lost 4 bases and J lost 1, with 18 bases in between. The CDR3 DNA is TGTGCCAGCAGCCCCACACCCTTGAGGAGGTCCTACGAGCAGTACTTC. Translated, it gives CASSPTPLRRSYEQYF.

In this sample, this clone turned up once. This chain uses TRBV19 with TRBJ1-5, with TRBD1 matching 8 bases. The germline V gene has CDR1 LNHDA and CDR2 SQIVND (reference sequence). V shed 5 bases, J shed 6 bases, and the junction held 9 bases outside the gene matches. This CDR3 has 15 residues. The chain's CDR3 is CASSSGQGYSQPQHF. The DNA for the CDR3 is TGTGCCAGTAGTTCCGGACAGGGTTATAGTCAGCCCCAGCATTTT.

This clone was picked up a small number of times. The gene calls are TRBV5-1 and TRBJ1-5, with D maybe TRBD1 (6 bases). Germline-derived CDR1 and CDR2 are SGHRS and YFSETQ. The V gene lost 1 base and the J gene lost 7 bases, with 12 bases spanning the gap. This CDR3 region has 14 residues. The CDR3 loop is CASSLQGSGQPQHF. In DNA form, the CDR3 reads TGCGCCAGCAGCTTGCAGGGGAGTGGCCAGCCCCAGCATTTT.

The chain employs TRBV25-1 and TRBJ2-7, with D possibly matching TRBD1 (5 bases). The length of the CDR3 is 13 residues. V lost 4 bases, J lost 2 bases, and 9 bases lay in between. Looked up from germline, CDR1 is MGHDK and CDR2 is SYGVNS. CDR3 DNA: TGTGCCAGCAGTGCCGGACAAACCTACGAGCAGTACTTC. Residues: CASSAGQTYEQYF.

This chain links TRBV5-1 with TRBJ1-3; no firm D call. CDR3 length: 16 amino acids. V gave up 1 base and J gave up 4 bases, with 15 bases separating them. Germline CDR1 and CDR2: SGHRS and YFSETQ. The CDR3, as DNA: TGCGCCAGCAGCTTGTCAGGTAACTCTGGAGGAAACACCATATATTTT. It translates to CASSLSGNSGGNTIYF.

This sequence joins TRBV6-2 or TRBV6-3 and TRBJ1-1; 9 positions match TRBD1. J gave up 3 bases and V 2 bases, and 4 bases lay outside the gene matches. This CDR3 spans 15 amino acids. Germline values: CDR1 MNHEY, CDR2 SVGEGT. The CDR3 bases are TGTGCCAGCAGTTACCCGACAGGGGGAGACACTGAAGCTTTCTTT. Amino acid sequence: CASSYPTGGDTEAFF.

V gene TRBV14 combines with J gene TRBJ1-4; maybe TRBD1 (5 bases). Per germline, CDR1 SGHDN and CDR2 FVKESK. This CDR3 contains 15 residues. Between the trimmed V and J ends, which lost 4 bases and 3 bases, there was a span of 12 bases. The chain's CDR3 is CASSLLQVPNEKLFF. For the CDR3, the DNA is TGTGCCAGCAGCCTATTACAGGTCCCTAATGAAAAACTGTTTTTT.

This chain joins TRBV19 and TRBJ1-1; D not certain. V was pared by 7 bases and J by 6 bases, with 18 bases between. Per the germline V gene, CDR1 is LNHDA and CDR2 is SQIVND (reference sequence). The CDR3 has 14 amino acids. DNA for the CDR3: TGTGCCAGTACTACAAGGGAGGGTCTCCCTGAAGCTTTCTTT. Its translation: CASTTREGLPEAFF.

The genes are TRBV7-9 and TRBJ2-5; 13 nucleotides match TRBD2. CDR1 and CDR2 from the germline V gene are SEHNR and FQNEAQ (reference sequence). V was clipped by 5 bases and J by 1 base; unmatched bases: 10. There are 18 residues in the CDR3. In DNA form, the CDR3 reads TGTGCCAGCAGCGTTAGATTCGGGACTAGCGGGGCCCAAGAGACCCAGTACTTC. This sequence encodes CASSVRFGTSGAQETQYF.

V is TRBV19 and J is TRBJ1-1, with D tentatively TRBD1 (6 bases). The CDR3 is 17 residues long. The germline CDR1 and CDR2 sequences are LNHDA and SQIVND (reference sequence). The V gene lost 5 bases and the J gene lost 5 bases, with 24 bases spanning the gap. The DNA of the CDR3 is TGTGCCAGTAGTCCCCGACAGGCCCTCCCAGAGGGGACTGAAGCTTTCTTT. Amino acids: CASSPRQALPEGTEAFF.

V gene TRBV7-2 combines with J gene TRBJ2-4; 10 nucleotides agree with TRBD1. Trimming removed 3 bases from V and 6 bases from J; junction bases left unmatched: 2. Germline assignment: CDR1 SGHTA and CDR2 FQGNSA. This CDR3 has 14 residues. The CDR3 nucleotides are TGTGCCAGCAGCTTCAGGACAGGGGGAAACATTCAGTACTTC. Amino acids: CASSFRTGGNIQYF.

V and J are TRBV6-6 and TRBJ2-1; TRBD1 agrees at 9 bases. Germline CDR1 MNHNY, CDR2 SVGAGI (reference sequence). There are 16 residues in the CDR3. The V segment lost 5 bases and the J segment 7 bases; nucleotides outside the gene matches: 12. The CDR3 loop reads CASSPVGQGMGNEQFF. CDR3 DNA sequence: TGTGCCAGCAGTCCAGTTGGACAGGGGATGGGGAATGAGCAGTTCTTC.

This clone appeared a few times. The rearrangement uses TRBV19 and TRBJ2-1, with 8 bases matching TRBD1. V lost 9 bases and J lost 2; bases outside the gene matches: 3. Germline V gene sequence: CDR1 LNHDA, CDR2 SQIVND (reference sequence). CDR3 length equals 13 residues. CDR3 sequence: CASQGAAYNEQFF. The CDR3 region has the DNA TGTGCCAGCCAGGGGGCAGCCTACAATGAGCAGTTCTTC.

This chain uses TRBV5-8 with TRBJ1-5; TRBD1 aligns across 8 bases. J gave up 4 bases and V 5 bases, and 11 bases lay outside the gene matches. CDR3 length: 16 amino acids. The V gene's germline CDR1 is SGHTS and CDR2 YDEGEE. The CDR3 DNA reads as TGTGCCAGCAGGTCGACAGGGGAGGCCGCTAATCAGCCCCAGCATTTT. Its translation: CASRSTGEAANQPQHF.